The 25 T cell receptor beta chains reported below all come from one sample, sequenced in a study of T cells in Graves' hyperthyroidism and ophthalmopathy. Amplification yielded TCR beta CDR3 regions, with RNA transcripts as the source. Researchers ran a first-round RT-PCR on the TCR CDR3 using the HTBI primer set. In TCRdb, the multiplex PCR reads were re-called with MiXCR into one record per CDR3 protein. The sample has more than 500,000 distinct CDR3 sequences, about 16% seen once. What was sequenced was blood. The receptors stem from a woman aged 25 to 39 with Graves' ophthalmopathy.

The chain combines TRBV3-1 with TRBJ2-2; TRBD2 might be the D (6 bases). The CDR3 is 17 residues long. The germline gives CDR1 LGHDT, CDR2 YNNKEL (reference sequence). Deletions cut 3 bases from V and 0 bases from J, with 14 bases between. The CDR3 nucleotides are TGTGCCAGCAGCCACCGGGAGCGAACCTCGAACACCGGGGAGCTGTTTTTT. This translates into CASSHRERTSNTGELFF.

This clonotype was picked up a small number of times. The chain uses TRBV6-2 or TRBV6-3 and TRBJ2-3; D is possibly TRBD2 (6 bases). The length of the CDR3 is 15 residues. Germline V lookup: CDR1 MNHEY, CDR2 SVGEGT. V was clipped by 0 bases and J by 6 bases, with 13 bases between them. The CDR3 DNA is TGTGCCAGCAGTTACTCGAGGAGGGCGGTTGATACGCAGTATTTT. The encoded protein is CASSYSRRAVDTQYF.

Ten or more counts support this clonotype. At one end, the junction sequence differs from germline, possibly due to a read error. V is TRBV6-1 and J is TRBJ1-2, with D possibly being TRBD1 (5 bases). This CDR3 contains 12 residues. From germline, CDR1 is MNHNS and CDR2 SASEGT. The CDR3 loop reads CASSSGRATYSF. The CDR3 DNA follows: TGTGCCAGCAGTTCCGGCAGGGCGACATACAGCTTC.

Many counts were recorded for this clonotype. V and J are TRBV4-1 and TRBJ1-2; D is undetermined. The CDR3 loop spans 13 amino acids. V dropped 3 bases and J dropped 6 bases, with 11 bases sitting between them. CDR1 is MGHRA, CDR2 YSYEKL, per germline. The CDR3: CASSHAWTNGYTF. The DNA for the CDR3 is TGCGCCAGCAGCCATGCTTGGACTAATGGCTACACCTTC.

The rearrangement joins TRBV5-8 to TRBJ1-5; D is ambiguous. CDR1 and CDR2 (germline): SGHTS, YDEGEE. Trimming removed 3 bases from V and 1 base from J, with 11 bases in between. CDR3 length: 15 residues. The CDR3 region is CASSSPGKSNQPQHF. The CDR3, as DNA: TGTGCCAGCAGCTCCCCCGGGAAGAGCAATCAGCCCCAGCATTTT. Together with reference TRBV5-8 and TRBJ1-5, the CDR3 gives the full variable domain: EAGVTQSPTHLIKTRGQQATLRCSPISGHTSVYWYQQALGLGLQFLLWYDEGEERNRGNFPPRFSGRQFPNYSSELNVNALELEDSALYLCASSSPGKSNQPQHFGDGTRLSIL.

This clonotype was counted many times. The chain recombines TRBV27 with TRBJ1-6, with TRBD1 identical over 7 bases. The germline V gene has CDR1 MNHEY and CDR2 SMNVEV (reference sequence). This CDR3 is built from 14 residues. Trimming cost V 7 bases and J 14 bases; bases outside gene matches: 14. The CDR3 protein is CASTKIGGGQTLHF. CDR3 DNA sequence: TGTGCCAGCACCAAAATCGGAGGGGGCCAGACCCTCCACTTT.

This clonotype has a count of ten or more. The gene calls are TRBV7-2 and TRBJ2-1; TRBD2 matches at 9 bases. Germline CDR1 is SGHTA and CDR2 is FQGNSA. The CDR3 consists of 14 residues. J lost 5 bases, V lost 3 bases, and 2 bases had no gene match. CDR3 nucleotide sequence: TGTGCCAGCAGCTTTAGACTAGCGGACAATGAGCAGTTCTTC. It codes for CASSFRLADNEQFF.

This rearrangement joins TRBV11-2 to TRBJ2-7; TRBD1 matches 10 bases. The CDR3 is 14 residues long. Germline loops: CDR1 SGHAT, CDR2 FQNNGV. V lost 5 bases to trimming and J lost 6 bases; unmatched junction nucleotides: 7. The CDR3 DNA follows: TGTGCCAGCAGCCGCGGACAGGGGGTGACCGAGCAGTACTTC. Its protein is CASSRGQGVTEQYF.

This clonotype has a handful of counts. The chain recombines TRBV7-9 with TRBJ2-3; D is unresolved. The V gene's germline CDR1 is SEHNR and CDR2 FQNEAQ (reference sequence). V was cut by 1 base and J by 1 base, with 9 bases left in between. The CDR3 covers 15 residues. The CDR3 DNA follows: TGTGCCAGCAGCTTAGTGGCCACTGGCACAGATACGCAGTATTTT. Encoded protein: CASSLVATGTDTQYF.

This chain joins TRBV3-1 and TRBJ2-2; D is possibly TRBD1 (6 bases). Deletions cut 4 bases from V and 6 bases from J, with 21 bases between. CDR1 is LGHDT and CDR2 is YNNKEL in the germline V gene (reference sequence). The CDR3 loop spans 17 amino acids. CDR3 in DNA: TGTGCCAGCAGCCCGGAGGTGCTAGCAGGGGCCGCCGGGGAGCTGTTTTTT. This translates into CASSPEVLAGAAGELFF.

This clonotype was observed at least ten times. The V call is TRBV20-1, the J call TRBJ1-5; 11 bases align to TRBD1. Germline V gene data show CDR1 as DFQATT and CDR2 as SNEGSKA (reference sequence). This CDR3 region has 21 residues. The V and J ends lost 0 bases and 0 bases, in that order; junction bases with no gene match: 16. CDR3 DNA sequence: TGCAGTGCTAGAGATCAGGGGACAGGGGGGTTAAGGGCCTATAGCAATCAGCCCCAGCATTTT. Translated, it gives CSARDQGTGGLRAYSNQPQHF.

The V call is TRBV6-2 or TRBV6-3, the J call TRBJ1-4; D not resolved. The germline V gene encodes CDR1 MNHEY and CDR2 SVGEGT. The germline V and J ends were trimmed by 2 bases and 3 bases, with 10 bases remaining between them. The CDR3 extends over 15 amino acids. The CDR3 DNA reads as TGTGCCAGCAGTTACGAGGTGTATCCTAATGAAAAACTGTTTTTT. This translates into CASSYEVYPNEKLFF.

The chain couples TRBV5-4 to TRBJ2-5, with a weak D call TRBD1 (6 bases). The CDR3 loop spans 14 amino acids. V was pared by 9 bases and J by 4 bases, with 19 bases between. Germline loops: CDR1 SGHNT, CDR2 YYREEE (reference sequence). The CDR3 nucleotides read TGTGCCACCCTGAAGGGGGAAGGGTTAGAGACCCAGTACTTC. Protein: CATLKGEGLETQYF.

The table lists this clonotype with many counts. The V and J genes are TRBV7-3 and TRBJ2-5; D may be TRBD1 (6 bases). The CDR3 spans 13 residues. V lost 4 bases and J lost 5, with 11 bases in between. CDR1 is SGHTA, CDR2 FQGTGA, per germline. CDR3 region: CASSSTGYETQYF. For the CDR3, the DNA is TGTGCCAGCAGCTCAACAGGGTACGAGACCCAGTACTTC.

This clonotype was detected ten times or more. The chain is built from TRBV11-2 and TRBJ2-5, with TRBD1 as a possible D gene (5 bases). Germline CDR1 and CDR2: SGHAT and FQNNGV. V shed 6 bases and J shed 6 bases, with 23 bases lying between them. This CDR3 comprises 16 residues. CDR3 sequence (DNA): TGTGCCAGCAGTAAACTAAGGGGCGGTATGGGAAAGACCCAGTACTTC. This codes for CASSKLRGGMGKTQYF.

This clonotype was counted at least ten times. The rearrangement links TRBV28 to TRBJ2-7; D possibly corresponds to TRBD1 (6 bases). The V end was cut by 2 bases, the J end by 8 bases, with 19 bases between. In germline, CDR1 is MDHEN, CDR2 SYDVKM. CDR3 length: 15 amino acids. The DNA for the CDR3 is TGTGCCAGCAGTTTAACCGCAGGGGAGTTACGCAAGCAGTACTTC. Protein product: CASSLTAGELRKQYF.

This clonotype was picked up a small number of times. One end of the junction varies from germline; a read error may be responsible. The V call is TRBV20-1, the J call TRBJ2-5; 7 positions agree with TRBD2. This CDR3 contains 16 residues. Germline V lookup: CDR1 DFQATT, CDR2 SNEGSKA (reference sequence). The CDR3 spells CSARAVGRPYQETQCF. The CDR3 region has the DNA TGCAGTGCTAGAGCCGTCGGGAGGCCTTACCAAGAGACCCAGTGCTTC.

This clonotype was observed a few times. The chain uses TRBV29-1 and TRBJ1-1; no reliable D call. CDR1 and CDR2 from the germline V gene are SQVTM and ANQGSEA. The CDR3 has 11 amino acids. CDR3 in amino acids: CSLHAGTEAFF. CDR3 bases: TGCAGTTTGCATGCGGGCACTGAAGCTTTCTTT.

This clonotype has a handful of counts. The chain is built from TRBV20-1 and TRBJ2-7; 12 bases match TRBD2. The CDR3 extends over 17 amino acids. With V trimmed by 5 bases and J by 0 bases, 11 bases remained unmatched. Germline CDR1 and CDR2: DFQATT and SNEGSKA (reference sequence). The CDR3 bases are TGCAGTGCTGCCGGACTAGCGGGATCGGGCCACTCCTACGAGCAGTACTTC. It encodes CSAAGLAGSGHSYEQYF.

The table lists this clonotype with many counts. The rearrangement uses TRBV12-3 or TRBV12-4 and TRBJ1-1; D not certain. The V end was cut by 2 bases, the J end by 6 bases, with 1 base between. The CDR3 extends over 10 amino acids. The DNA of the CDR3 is TGTGCCAGCAGTTTATCTGAAGCTTTCTTT. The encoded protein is CASSLSEAFF.

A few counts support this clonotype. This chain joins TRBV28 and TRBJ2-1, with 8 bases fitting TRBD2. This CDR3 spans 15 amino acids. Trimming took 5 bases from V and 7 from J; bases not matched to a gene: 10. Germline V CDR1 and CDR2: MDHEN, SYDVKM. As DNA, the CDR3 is TGTGCCAGCAGTCTACCGGGACTAGTTTTAAATGAGCAGTTCTTC. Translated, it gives CASSLPGLVLNEQFF.

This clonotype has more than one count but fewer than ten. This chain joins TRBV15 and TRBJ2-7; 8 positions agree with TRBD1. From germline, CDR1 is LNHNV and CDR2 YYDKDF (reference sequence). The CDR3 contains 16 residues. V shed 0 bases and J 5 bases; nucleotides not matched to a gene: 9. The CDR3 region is CATSRDPGQGEHEQYF. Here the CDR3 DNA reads TGTGCCACCAGCAGAGATCCCGGACAGGGAGAACACGAGCAGTACTTC.

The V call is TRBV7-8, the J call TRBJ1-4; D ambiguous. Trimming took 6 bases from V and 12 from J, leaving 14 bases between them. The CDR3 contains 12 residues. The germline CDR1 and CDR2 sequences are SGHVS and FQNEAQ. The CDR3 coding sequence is TGTGCCAGCAGGGAGCCGGGGATGGAACTGTTTTTT. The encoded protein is CASREPGMELFF.

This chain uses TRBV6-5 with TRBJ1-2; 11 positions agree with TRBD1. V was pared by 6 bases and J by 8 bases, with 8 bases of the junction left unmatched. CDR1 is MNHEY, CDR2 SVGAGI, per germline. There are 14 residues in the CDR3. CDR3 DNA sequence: TGTGCCAGCAGCTACAGGACAGGGGGCAAAGGCTACACCTTC. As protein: CASSYRTGGKGYTF.

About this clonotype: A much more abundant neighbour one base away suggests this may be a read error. In DNA, the CDR3 is TGTGCCAGCAGCTTACAGGGTTTTCGTTACGAGCAGTACTTC. Translating gives CASSLQGFRYEQYF. The chain recombines TRBV7-2 with TRBJ2-7, with D perhaps TRBD1 (5 bases). The CDR3 contains 14 residues. Between the trimmed V and J ends, which lost 2 bases and 4 bases, there was a span of 12 bases. The germline gives CDR1 SGHTA, CDR2 FQGNSA.